The 3 T cell receptor beta chains listed next were all sequenced from one sample in a study of blood T cell repertoires in COVID-19. Method: immunoSEQ multiplex PCR; TCRdb's copy keeps in-frame clones and lacks some. The table records about 310,000 clones, around 91% of them present only once. Material: peripheral blood. The receptor set was obtained from a woman aged 40 to 55 with COVID-19, enrolled during active disease.

The chain combines TRBV9 with TRBJ1-2; no reliable D call. The CDR3 sequence is 14 residues long. V was cut by 7 bases and J by 1 base, with 14 bases left in between. Germline loops: CDR1 SGDLS, CDR2 YYNGEE. DNA for the CDR3: TGTGCCAGCGTCTTCCGGGAGGGTAACTATGGCTACACCTTC. This gives the protein CASVFREGNYGYTF.

V usage is TRBV19 and J usage is TRBJ1-2; D perhaps matches TRBD1 (5 bases). V was shortened by 2 bases and J by 0 bases, with 10 bases between the two germline ends. Per germline, CDR1 LNHDA and CDR2 SQIVND (reference sequence). CDR3 length: 15 residues. Written as DNA, the CDR3 is TGTGCCAGTAGTATAAGGCAGGGCGCTAACTATGGCTACACCTTC. Translating it yields CASSIRQGANYGYTF. Full variable domain (rest looked up from reference TRBV19 and TRBJ1-2): DGGITQSPKYLFRKEGQNVTLSCEQNLNHDAMYWYRQDPGQGLRLIYYSQIVNDFQKGDIAEGYSVSREKKESFPLTVTSAQKNPTAFYLCASSIRQGANYGYTFGSGTRLTVV.

DNA of the CDR3: TGTGCCAGCAGTTCCGGAGCCTCACCCCTCCACTTT. Amino acid sequence: CASSSGASPLHF. The gene calls are TRBV12-3 or TRBV12-4 and TRBJ1-6; D gene ambiguous. The CDR3 sequence is 12 residues long. The V end was cut by 4 bases, the J end by 10 bases, with 8 bases between.